This T cell receptor beta chain was profiled in a study of blood T cell repertoires in COVID-19. Study at large: Whether acute or convalescent, the COVID-19 samples came from the United States, Italy and Spain. Sample material is recorded as cDNA or gDNA derived from T cells, B-cell-depleted T cells, or PBMCs.

Methods used by the authors: Estimation of nucleated cell counts was performed using reference gene primer amplification. Method: immunoSEQ multiplex PCR; TCRdb's copy keeps in-frame clones and lacks some. V, J and clone size are those of that table, while D and trimming were read from the DNA. The data contain approximately 270,000 clones, around nine tenths of them singletons. The V gene's germline CDR1 is MNHEY and CDR2 SMNVEV (reference sequence). V lost 3 bases to trimming and J lost 3 bases, with 18 bases between them. The CDR3 length is 17 residues. The V call is TRBV27, the J call TRBJ2-1; D is perhaps TRBD1 (6 bases). Specimen: peripheral blood. This TCR was recovered from a man aged 35 to 55 with active or convalescent COVID-19. The chain's CDR3 is CASSFGQQGLGYNEQFF. The CDR3 coding sequence is TGTGCCAGCAGTTTTGGGCAACAGGGATTAGGCTACAATGAGCAGTTCTTC.